Listed below are T cell receptor beta chains from one sample, sequenced in a study of cytomegalovirus exposure and HLA in healthy donors. Produced via immunoSEQ multiplex PCR; TCRdb's table is partial and in-frame only. Of 150,000 to 200,000 clones in the sample, around 72% were seen once. The material sequenced was PBMCs. Receptors were obtained from a woman aged 40 to 49 in good health and CMV-seropositive. Each CDR3 is given with its conserved first and last residue. The order of the fields is clone size, J gene, V gene, D gene, CDR3 protein, CDR3 DNA. D genes are given only for firm matches. Where a row states a size, it is once, few, many or the class of an expanded clone; other rows omit it.

.	TRBJ2-3	TRBV7-9	TRBD2	CASSLVPSGPDTQYF	TGTGCCAGCAGCTTAGTTCCTAGCGGCCCAGATACGCAGTATTTT
once	TRBJ2-7	TRBV18	TRBD1	CASSSSGGGNYEQYF	TGTGCCAGCTCATCCTCAGGGGGCGGAAACTACGAGCAGTACTTC
.	TRBJ1-1	TRBV18	.	CASSPTLGGGRGTEAFF	TGTGCCAGCTCACCCACCCTTGGGGGGGGGCGAGGCACTGAAGCTTTCTTT
.	TRBJ2-5	TRBV9	.	CASSLGVGSGEETQYF	TGTGCCAGCAGCTTAGGGGTCGGGTCGGGGGAAGAGACCCAGTACTTC
.	TRBJ2-3	TRBV5-4	TRBD1	CASSFDRGLSDTQYF	TGTGCCAGCAGCTTCGACAGGGGGCTGTCAGATACGCAGTATTTT
.	TRBJ2-3	TRBV19	.	CASSMSLDTQYF	TGTGCCAGTAGTATGTCCCTAGATACGCAGTATTTT
.	TRBJ1-5	TRBV6-6	TRBD1	CASSRDRGNQPQHF	TGTGCCAGCAGCAGGGACAGGGGGAATCAGCCCCAGCATTTT
.	TRBJ1-4	TRBV5-4	.	CASSLPGATNEKLFF	TGTGCCAGCAGCTTGCCGGGGGCAACTAATGAAAAACTGTTTTTT
.	TRBJ1-4	TRBV11-2	.	CASSSLLNGEKLFF	TGTGCCAGCAGCTCTTTGTTAAACGGTGAAAAACTGTTTTTT
.	TRBJ1-1	TRBV7-8	TRBD1	CASSRGQPNTEAFF	TGTGCCAGCAGTAGGGGACAGCCGAACACTGAAGCTTTCTTT
.	TRBJ2-7	TRBV6-5	.	CASSYSAGLSGDEQYF	TGTGCCAGCAGTTACTCGGCAGGTTTAAGTGGTGACGAGCAGTACTTC
few	TRBJ1-6	TRBV6-1	TRBD1	CASSERDSYNSPLHF	TGTGCCAGCAGTGAACGGGACAGCTATAATTCACCCCTCCACTTT
once	TRBJ1-5	TRBV2	.	CASRAQTGSRGSQHF	TGTGCCAGCAGGGCACAAACAGGGTCCCGTGGGTCCCAGCATTTT
few	TRBJ1-1	TRBV6-6	.	CASHSQGNTEAFF	TGTGCCAGCCATTCCCAGGGGAACACTGAAGCTTTCTTT
.	TRBJ1-5	TRBV6-5	.	CASSFKTPGGNQPQHF	TGTGCCAGCAGTTTTAAGACTCCGGGAGGCAATCAGCCCCAGCATTTT
few	TRBJ1-4	TRBV7-9	.	CASSLDSLSGAIGLFF	TGTGCCAGCAGCTTGGACAGTTTATCAGGGGCTATCGGACTGTTTTTT
.	TRBJ1-1	TRBV9	.	CASSVGGGAEAFF	TGTGCCAGCAGCGTAGGGGGAGGGGCTGAAGCTTTCTTT
.	TRBJ1-6	TRBV6-4	.	CASSIGGDNSPLHF	TGTGCCAGCAGTATCGGCGGGGACAATTCACCCCTCCACTTT